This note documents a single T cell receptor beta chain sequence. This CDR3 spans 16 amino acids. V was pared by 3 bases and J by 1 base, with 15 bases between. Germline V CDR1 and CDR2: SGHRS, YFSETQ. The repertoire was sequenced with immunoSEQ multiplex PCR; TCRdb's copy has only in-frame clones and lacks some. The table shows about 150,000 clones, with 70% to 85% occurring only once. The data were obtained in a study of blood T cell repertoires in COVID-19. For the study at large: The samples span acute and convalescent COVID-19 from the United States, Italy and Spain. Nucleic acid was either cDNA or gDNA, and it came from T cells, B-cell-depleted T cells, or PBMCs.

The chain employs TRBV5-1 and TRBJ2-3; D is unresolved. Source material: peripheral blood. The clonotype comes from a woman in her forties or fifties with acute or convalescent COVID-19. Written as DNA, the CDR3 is TGCGCCAGCAGCTCACAACCGACACCAGGCACAGATACGCAGTATTTT. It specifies CASSSQPTPGTDTQYF.